A single sample gave rise to the 19 T cell receptor beta chains below, sequenced in a study of blood T cells in healthy people across ages. It was with a sample-barcoded 5' primer and a J-beta primer mix that a second PCR of roughly 6 to 11 cycles was run. TCRdb passed the 5' RACE reads through MiXCR, listing each CDR3 protein once. The sample holds 600,000 to 1,000,000 distinct CDR3 sequences, 58% seen once. Sequenced sample: blood. The source is a man aged 25 to 40 in good health.

V and J are TRBV3-1 and TRBJ2-1; 8 bases are a match to TRBD2. Per the germline V gene, CDR1 is LGHDT and CDR2 is YNNKEL (reference sequence). The junction had 7 bases not matched to a gene; V was cut back by 5 bases and J by 10 bases. The CDR3 has 13 amino acids. The CDR3: CASSKGLVEEQFF. The CDR3 DNA is TGTGCCAGCAGCAAGGGACTAGTCGAGGAGCAGTTCTTC.

V gene TRBV5-1 combines with J gene TRBJ2-5, with 10 bases that match TRBD2. V shed 2 bases and J 0 bases; nucleotides not matched to a gene: 4. The CDR3 is 16 residues long. Looked up from germline, CDR1 is SGHRS and CDR2 is YFSETQ. In DNA form, the CDR3 reads TGCGCCAGCAGCTTAACCGGGACTAGCGACCAAGAGACCCAGTACTTC. It translates to CASSLTGTSDQETQYF.

This clonotype was seen a handful of times. The genes are TRBV5-1 and TRBJ2-7; 7 bases fit TRBD1. The CDR3 sequence is 14 residues long. After removal of 2 bases from V and 6 bases from J, the junction contained 8 bases not matched to a gene. Germline values: CDR1 SGHRS, CDR2 YFSETQ. CDR3 bases: TGCGCCAGCAGCTTCGGTACAGGGGTCCGCGAGCAGTACTTC. This codes for CASSFGTGVREQYF.

J is TRBJ2-5 and V is TRBV7-3; D remains unclear. The end of the DNA is better explained by TRBJ2-7, so the J call may be wrong. The CDR3 covers 13 residues. The germline CDR1 and CDR2 sequences are SGHTA and FQGTGA. Here the CDR3 DNA reads TGTGCCAGCAGCTTCGAGGCGCGTGGCGAGCAGTACTTC. Its translation: CASSFEARGEQYF.

This clonotype was picked up a small number of times. V gene TRBV27 combines with J gene TRBJ2-1, with 8 bases fitting TRBD1. With V trimmed by 0 bases and J by 5 bases, 9 bases remained unmatched. The CDR3 is 17 amino acids. The germline gives CDR1 MNHEY, CDR2 SMNVEV (reference sequence). The CDR3 protein is CASSLSPGGYGHNEQFF. CDR3 nucleotide sequence: TGTGCCAGCAGTTTATCCCCAGGGGGCTACGGGCACAATGAGCAGTTCTTC.

As regards this clonotype: A read error is possible here, since a much larger clone lies one base away. The chain uses TRBV12-3 or TRBV12-4 and TRBJ2-3; D may be TRBD2 (6 bases). V lost 4 bases and J 2 bases, leaving 7 bases between the germline ends. The CDR3 has 13 amino acids. CDR3 DNA sequence: TGTGCCAGCAGTTGGGGGGTCACAGATACGCAGTATTTT. It is translated as CASSWGVTDTQYF.

This chain links TRBV7-9 with TRBJ1-1, with D possibly being TRBD1 (5 bases). This CDR3 spans 13 amino acids. The germline CDR1 and CDR2 sequences are SEHNR and FQNEAQ (reference sequence). The ends were cut back, 2 bases at V and 10 bases at J, with 14 bases in the middle. The CDR3 nucleotides are TGTGCCAGCAGCTTATTCCAGGGTATCGGAGCTTTCTTT. It translates to CASSLFQGIGAFF.

A few counts support this clonotype. In DNA, the CDR3 is TGTGCCAGCAGCACTACCTCTGTCCAGCGAAACGAGCAGTACTTC. Protein product: CASSTTSVQRNEQYF. J is TRBJ2-7 and V is TRBV7-8, with D hard to call. CDR1 SGHVS and CDR2 FQNEAQ come from the germline V gene. CDR3 length: 15 amino acids. V lost 5 bases and J lost 5, with 19 bases in between.

The chain has TRBV20-1 and TRBJ2-4; a possible D gene is TRBD2 (5 bases). Germline CDR1 reads DFQATT; CDR2 reads SNEGSKA (reference sequence). The CDR3 has 13 amino acids. The V gene lost 5 bases and the J gene lost 7 bases, with 15 bases spanning the gap. This CDR3 is CSADGAQRNIQYF. Written as DNA, the CDR3 is TGCAGTGCTGACGGAGCTCAGCGGAACATTCAGTACTTC.

The V call is TRBV29-1, the J call TRBJ2-3; D unresolved. The CDR3 consists of 12 residues. Per germline, CDR1 SQVTM and CDR2 ANQGSEA. The V end was cut by 7 bases, the J end by 4 bases, with 12 bases between. CDR3 sequence: CSAYLISDTQYF. In DNA form, the CDR3 reads TGCAGCGCCTACCTAATCTCAGATACGCAGTATTTT.

The J gene is TRBJ2-3, the V gene TRBV9, with D maybe TRBD2 (6 bases). Trimming pared 0 bases from V and 5 bases from J, leaving 10 bases between. This CDR3 has 14 amino acids. Germline values: CDR1 SGDLS, CDR2 YYNGEE. The CDR3 DNA is TGTGCCAGCAGCGTAGCGGACTACCAAGATACGCAGTATTTT. Amino acid sequence: CASSVADYQDTQYF.

The chain has TRBV14 and TRBJ2-3; the D call may be TRBD1 or TRBD2 (5 bases each). Germline V gene data show CDR1 as SGHDN and CDR2 as FVKESK. Trimming removed 4 bases at V and 5 bases at J, with 13 bases between. This CDR3 has 14 amino acids. The CDR3, as DNA: TGTGCCAGCAGCCCAGAGGGACGTATAGATACGCAGTATTTT. Encoded protein: CASSPEGRIDTQYF. Variable domain in full (rest from reference TRBV14 and TRBJ2-3): EAGVTQFPSHSVIEKGQTVTLRCDPISGHDNLYWYRRVMGKEIKFLLHFVKESKQDESGMPNNRFLAERTGGTYSTLKVQPAELEDSGVYFCASSPEGRIDTQYFGPGTRLTVL.

The CDR3 DNA reads as TGTGCCAGCTCACGGAGACAGGAGGGGGCCTACGAGCAGTACTTC. This gives the protein CASSRRQEGAYEQYF. The chain has TRBV18 and TRBJ2-7; the D call may be TRBD1 or TRBD2 (6 bases each). Trimming removed 4 bases at V and 2 bases at J, with 15 bases between. This CDR3 has 15 amino acids. CDR1 is KGHSH, CDR2 LQKENI, per germline.

A few counts support this clonotype. CDR3 residues: CSADSQGSSGANVLTF. The DNA of the CDR3 is TGCAGTGCTGACAGCCAAGGGAGCTCTGGGGCCAACGTCCTGACTTTC. The chain is built from TRBV20-1 and TRBJ2-6; D possibly uses TRBD1 or TRBD2 (5 bases each). This CDR3 is 16 amino acids long. The V gene lost 5 bases and the J gene lost 0 bases, with 14 bases spanning the gap. Germline V CDR1 and CDR2: DFQATT, SNEGSKA (reference sequence).

This clonotype came up a few times. The V call is TRBV7-2, the J call TRBJ2-1; the D gene could be TRBD1 or TRBD2 (5 bases each). The J call may be mistaken, given a closer DNA end match to TRBJ2-7. Germline V gene lookup returns CDR1 SGHTA and CDR2 FQGNSA. This CDR3 spans 13 amino acids. This CDR3 is CASGGSSYNEQYF. CDR3 coding DNA: TGTGCCAGCGGGGGTAGCTCCTACAATGAGCAGTACTTC.

In regard to this clonotype: A read error may produce the germline difference seen at one junction end. This sequence joins TRBV4-3 and TRBJ2-4, with TRBD1 as a possible D gene (6 bases). The CDR3 covers 17 residues. Per the germline V gene, CDR1 is LGHNA and CDR2 is YSLEER. The CDR3 loop is CASSQELGGLAKNIRYF. CDR3 coding DNA: TGCGCCAGCAGCCAAGAATTAGGGGGTCTAGCCAAAAACATTCGGTACTTC.

This chain joins TRBV7-2 and TRBJ2-3, with no clear D. The V gene's germline CDR1 is SGHTA and CDR2 FQGNSA. The V end lost 1 base, the J end lost 5 bases, and 16 bases lay between the germline ends. The CDR3 is 16 amino acids. The CDR3 nucleotides read TGTGCCAGCAGCTTAGGACTCCATGGGCCGGGAGATACGCAGTATTTT. This gives the protein CASSLGLHGPGDTQYF.

The chain combines TRBV4-3 with TRBJ1-2, with a possible D match to TRBD1 (6 bases). V lost 0 bases, J lost 4 bases, and 24 bases lay in between. Germline-derived CDR1 and CDR2 are LGHNA and YSLEER. The CDR3 spans 19 residues. The CDR3 loop is CASSQEWRTDVSQTYGYTF. The CDR3 DNA is TGCGCCAGCAGCCAAGAGTGGAGGACAGACGTCAGTCAAACCTATGGCTACACCTTC.

The V call is TRBV29-1, the J call TRBJ1-1, with TRBD1 as a possible D gene (6 bases). V was clipped by 4 bases and J by 10 bases, with 13 bases between them. CDR1 and CDR2 from the germline V gene are SQVTM and ANQGSEA. This CDR3 spans 11 amino acids. CDR3 amino acids: CSVGLGQTAFF. The CDR3 nucleotides are TGCAGCGTTGGTTTAGGACAGACAGCTTTCTTT.